This TCR beta chain was captured in a study of T cell responses to AZD1222 COVID-19 vaccine (dated by TCRdb to 2020 to 2023). For the wider study: AZD1222 recipients whose second dose came at about 4 weeks and those whose second dose came at about 12 weeks were combined into one group, since spike-specific TCR depth and breadth did not differ between the two schedules. TCR sequencing was performed for more than 230 trial participants, of whom some 200 were given two doses of AZD1222 and around 25 were given two doses of MenACWY control vaccine. Enrollment into the trials was organized by age into subgroups of 18-55, 56-69 and 70-plus years, and those subgroups contained 148, 28 and 57 TCR-sequenced participants, respectively.

With regard to this clone: What antigen it recognizes has not been identified. No base quality values were provided; no much bigger clone lies one nucleotide off.

The sample's time point label, decoded: baseline before first vaccination. Vaccinee samples came from UK trials COV001 and COV002, including a single-blind randomized controlled phase 2/3 trial of AZD1222 (ChAdOx1 nCoV-19) in healthy adults. For TCRbeta chain sequencing, PBMC samples from trial participants were taken at day 0 and at day 28 after the second dose. What the research found in general, with its limitations: Because no samples from the day 14 peak response were available, repertoires could be characterized only after the peak T cell response. The 56-69-year group was small, and its depth increase did not reach significance, likely because of low power. Only a handful of AZD1222 recipients were SARS-CoV-2 seropositive at baseline, limiting conclusions about previously exposed vaccinees. A significant rise in spike-specific TCR breadth and depth was observed after two AZD1222 doses relative to day 0 and relative to MenACWY recipients. Most participants were white British and females outnumbered males, and the authors suggested that clonal diversity may have been underestimated. CD4 TCRs associated with the vaccine covered the entire spike protein, and the dominant responses were in regions 160-218 and 743-854. Reportedly, close to half of the unique spike-specific TCRs recognized epitopes lying outside the regions that are mutated in the B.1.351 and B.1.1.7 variants.

The CDR3 regions of human TCRbeta chains were subjected to immunosequencing. The original pipeline was this. Repertoire TCRs were matched against a reference library of SARS-CoV-2-specific TCRs generated with the MIRA antigen-specificity platform. Breadth was defined as the fraction of unique TCRs that were SARS-CoV-2-associated, and depth was defined as the fraction of total T cells that were SARS-CoV-2-associated. Using the MIRA data, every spike-specific TCR was mapped to the spike region that the TCR reacted to and assigned to either a CD4 or a CD8 class. Log10-transformed breadth and depth values were compared by one-way ANOVA with Sidak's multiple comparisons tests. TCRdb limited this immuneACCESS table to in-frame rearrangements with V and J called. A share of clones is missing; checked studies link under half to unresolved V genes, and the rest is unexplained. V and J calls plus clone size are reproduced from that table; the DNA served to infer D and trimming. A total of tens of thousands of clones appear in this sample, 92% of them only once. Around 5% of the sample comes from the top ten.

Here V drops 4 bases and J drops 5 bases, and the junction holds 4 bases not matched to any gene. The CDR3 spans 13 residues, from the cysteine through the phenylalanine. Of the read, only the CDR3 DNA is kept; its 39 bases are in frame from base 1. The CDR1 and CDR2 encoded by the germline V gene (reference sequence) are SGHNT and YYREEE. The input for sequencing was peripheral blood, taken on day 0 of AZD1222 vaccination. The receptor was isolated from an adult in good health. This sequence uses TRBV5-4 and TRBJ2-7, with TRBD1 matching 9 junction bases. The nucleotide sequence reads as follows: TGTGCCAGCAGCCGGGACAGGGACGACGAGCAGTACTTC. Translated, it reads CASSRDRDDEQYF.